The 25 T cell receptor beta chains below come from one sample, sequenced in a study of cytomegalovirus exposure and HLA in healthy donors. Some clones are missing from TCRdb's copy, which holds only in-frame ones; the method was immunoSEQ multiplex PCR. The sample includes some 150,000 clones, roughly 90% of them seen just once. The material sequenced was PBMCs. The receptors come from a man aged 18 to 29 in good health and CMV-seropositive.

The chain combines TRBV5-6 with TRBJ1-4, with 8 positions matching TRBD1. The V gene end was trimmed by 4 bases and the J gene end by 8 bases; junction bases not matched to a gene: 10. CDR1 is SGHDT and CDR2 is YYEEEE in the germline V gene. The CDR3 runs 15 residues. Written as DNA, the CDR3 is TGTGCCAGCAGCCCGCGTCGACAGGGGTCGGAAAAACTGTTTTTT. Protein sequence: CASSPRRQGSEKLFF.

This rearrangement joins TRBV9 to TRBJ1-2; no clear D gene. Germline V gives CDR1 SGDLS, CDR2 YYNGEE. Trimming took 0 bases from V and 8 from J, leaving 14 bases between them. The CDR3 spans 14 residues. The CDR3 DNA is TGTGCCAGCAGCGTAGGGTTCGGGGATCGAGGCTACACCTTC. This sequence encodes CASSVGFGDRGYTF.

The chain combines TRBV4-1 with TRBJ2-1; D perhaps matches TRBD2 (6 bases). V was clipped by 4 bases and J by 7 bases, with 14 bases between them. This CDR3 is built from 14 residues. CDR1 MGHRA and CDR2 YSYEKL come from the germline V gene. CDR3 residues: CASSPGPAGNEQFF. The CDR3 DNA reads as TGCGCCAGCAGCCCGGGACCGGCGGGAAATGAGCAGTTCTTC.

The J gene is TRBJ2-3, the V gene TRBV5-1, with D perhaps matching TRBD2 (5 bases). CDR1 and CDR2 from the germline V gene are SGHRS and YFSETQ. This CDR3 comprises 14 residues. With 3 bases removed from V and 4 bases from J, the gap between germline ends came to 12 bases. CDR3 DNA sequence: TGCGCCAGCAGCTCGAGGGTGGCTGCAGATACGCAGTATTTT. Protein sequence: CASSSRVAADTQYF.

The chain links TRBV28 to TRBJ1-6, with a weak D call TRBD1 (6 bases). The V end lost 2 bases, the J end lost 8 bases, and 16 bases lay between the germline ends. The CDR3 consists of 16 residues. CDR1 is MDHEN and CDR2 is SYDVKM in the germline V gene. Written as DNA, the CDR3 is TGTGCCAGCAGTTTACCTGTTCGGGGGGCGGATTCACCCCTCCACTTT. This encodes CASSLPVRGADSPLHF. The variable domain in full, completed from reference TRBV28 and TRBJ1-6, reads DVKVTQSSRYLVKRTGEKVFLECVQDMDHENMFWYRQDPGLGLRLIYFSYDVKMKEKGDIPEGYSVSREKKERFSLILESASTNQTSMYLCASSLPVRGADSPLHFGNGTRLTVT.

The DNA for the CDR3 is TGTGCCACCAGCAGGGGTGGCGGGACAGGGAACACTGAAGCTTTCTTT. Encoded protein: CATSRGGGTGNTEAFF. The chain recombines TRBV15 with TRBJ1-1, with 8 nucleotides matching TRBD1. CDR3 size: 16 residues. The V gene end was trimmed by 3 bases and the J gene end by 1 base; junction bases not matched to a gene: 7. Germline V gene data show CDR1 as LNHNV and CDR2 as YYDKDF (reference sequence).

This clone was seen more than once but under ten times. This chain uses TRBV5-1 with TRBJ2-1, with unresolved D. Germline CDR1 is SGHRS and CDR2 is YFSETQ. This CDR3 spans 13 amino acids. V was shortened by 0 bases and J by 4 bases, with 5 bases between the two germline ends. The CDR3 sequence: CASSLAQYNEQFF. The CDR3 DNA reads TGCGCCAGCAGCTTGGCGCAGTACAATGAGCAGTTCTTC.

CDR3 nucleotides: TGCGCCAGCAGCAATTACCCGGGGATCCAAGAGACCCAGTACTTC. It encodes CASSNYPGIQETQYF. The J gene is TRBJ2-5, the V gene TRBV5-1, with D maybe TRBD2 (5 bases). This CDR3 has 15 residues. Deletions cut 4 bases from V and 1 base from J, with 14 bases between. Germline V gene data show CDR1 as SGHRS and CDR2 as YFSETQ.

The chain links TRBV9 to TRBJ1-1; D is perhaps TRBD1 (6 bases). Germline CDR1 reads SGDLS; CDR2 reads YYNGEE. CDR3 length equals 14 residues. Trimming removed 3 bases at V and 2 bases at J, with 11 bases between. The CDR3 DNA reads as TGTGCCAGCAGCGCCGGGACACTTAACACTGAAGCTTTCTTT. Translated: CASSAGTLNTEAFF.

This clone was found a few times. The chain couples TRBV6-5 to TRBJ1-1; no clear D gene. The CDR3 covers 13 residues. Germline CDR1 and CDR2: MNHEY and SVGAGI. The V and J ends lost 2 bases and 3 bases respectively, with 7 bases between them. The CDR3: CASSYEGDTEAFF. The CDR3 DNA sequence: TGTGCCAGCAGTTACGAGGGTGACACTGAAGCTTTCTTT.

This clone occurred a few times. Additional DNA sequences in this sample encode the identical CDR3. The chain has TRBV5-1 and TRBJ2-1, with 9 nucleotides matching TRBD2. The V segment lost 2 bases and the J segment 7 bases; nucleotides outside the gene matches: 1. The CDR3 spans 13 residues. Germline CDR1 is SGHRS and CDR2 is YFSETQ. CDR3 coding DNA: TGCGCCAGCAGCTTAGGACTAGCGAATGAGCAGTTCTTC. Amino acid sequence: CASSLGLANEQFF. Complete variable domain (other parts from reference TRBV5-1 and TRBJ2-1): KAGVTQTPRYLIKTRGQQVTLSCSPISGHRSVSWYQQTPGQGLQFLFEYFSETQRNKGNFPGRFSGRQFSNSRSEMNVSTLELGDSALYLCASSLGLANEQFFGPGTRLTVL.

The chain is built from TRBV15 and TRBJ1-3, with D tentatively TRBD1 (6 bases). CDR3 length: 15 amino acids. Per the germline V gene, CDR1 is LNHNV and CDR2 is YYDKDF (reference sequence). V lost 5 bases and J 3 bases, leaving 14 bases between the germline ends. Here the CDR3 reads CATSVTGFSGNTIYF. In DNA, the CDR3 is TGTGCCACCAGCGTAACAGGGTTTAGTGGAAACACCATATATTTT.

The CDR3 region is CASSPDSLGYGYTF. CDR3 nucleotides: TGTGCCAGCAGCCCGGACAGCTTGGGGTATGGCTACACCTTC. This rearrangement joins TRBV9 to TRBJ1-2; D is perhaps TRBD1 (6 bases). CDR3 length equals 14 residues. With 4 bases removed from V and 5 bases from J, the gap between germline ends came to 15 bases. Looked up from germline, CDR1 is SGDLS and CDR2 is YYNGEE.

The chain has TRBV7-9 and TRBJ2-1, with D possibly TRBD1 on 7 matching bases. CDR1 and CDR2 (germline): SEHNR, FQNEAQ (reference sequence). V lost 3 bases, J lost 5 bases, and 17 bases lay in between. This CDR3 is 16 amino acids long. The CDR3: CASSFLEGAGNNEQFF. In DNA, the CDR3 is TGTGCCAGCAGCTTTTTGGAGGGGGCAGGGAACAATGAGCAGTTCTTC.

The chain has TRBV5-6 and TRBJ1-1; maybe TRBD1 (6 bases). This CDR3 comprises 17 residues. CDR1 and CDR2 (germline): SGHDT, YYEEEE. Trimming cost V 0 bases and J 1 base, with 16 bases left between them. This CDR3 is CASSLALRGQKNTEAFF. CDR3 DNA: TGTGCCAGCAGCTTGGCCCTTAGGGGACAAAAGAACACTGAAGCTTTCTTT.

The CDR3 sequence is CASSPPGGQGPYGYTF. Here the CDR3 DNA reads TGTGCCAGCTCACCACCGGGGGGACAGGGGCCCTATGGCTACACCTTC. The chain has TRBV18 and TRBJ1-2; 10 positions match TRBD1. This CDR3 region has 16 residues. The ends lost 0 bases at V and 4 bases at J; junction bases unmatched: 5. From germline, CDR1 is KGHSH and CDR2 LQKENI. Filled out from reference TRBV18 and TRBJ1-2, the complete variable domain reads NAGVMQNPRHLVRRRGQEARLRCSPMKGHSHVYWYRQLPEEGLKFMVYLQKENIIDESGMPKERFSAEFPKEGPSILRIQQVVRGDSAAYFCASSPPGGQGPYGYTFGSGTRLTVV.

The V call is TRBV6-6, the J call TRBJ2-1, with unresolved D. The germline V and J ends were trimmed by 5 bases and 6 bases, with 17 bases remaining between them. Germline CDR1 is MNHNY and CDR2 is SVGAGI (reference sequence). The CDR3 consists of 15 residues. CDR3 sequence (DNA): TGTGCCAGCAGTAACTACCTCGACTTGGCCAATGAGCAGTTCTTC. This translates into CASSNYLDLANEQFF.

The chain has TRBV30 and TRBJ1-2; no clear D gene. Deletions cut 0 bases from V and 5 bases from J, with 10 bases between. Germline values: CDR1 GTSNPN, CDR2 SVGIG (reference sequence). The CDR3 loop spans 13 amino acids. This chain's CDR3 is CAWSVRGGYGYTF. In DNA, the CDR3 is TGTGCCTGGAGTGTACGGGGAGGGTATGGCTACACCTTC.

The chain combines TRBV28 with TRBJ1-1; 9 bases align to TRBD1. The trim removed 3 bases at V and 4 bases at J, leaving 12 bases unmatched. Per the germline V gene, CDR1 is MDHEN and CDR2 is SYDVKM. CDR3 size: 17 residues. DNA for the CDR3: TGTGCCAGCAGTTTCCCGGGACAGGGCCGTTTTGGCACTGAAGCTTTCTTT. It encodes CASSFPGQGRFGTEAFF.

The J gene is TRBJ2-5, the V gene TRBV11-2; D might be TRBD2 (7 bases). The CDR3 contains 14 residues. Germline assignment: CDR1 SGHAT and CDR2 FQNNGV. V gave up 5 bases and J gave up 1 base, with 11 bases separating them. CDR3 loop: CASSLRGGQETQYF. For the CDR3, the DNA is TGTGCCAGCAGCCTAAGGGGGGGCCAAGAGACCCAGTACTTC.

The V gene is TRBV5-4, the J gene TRBJ2-1, with TRBD2 as a possible D gene (5 bases). Deletions cut 4 bases from V and 0 bases from J, with 14 bases between. Per the germline V gene, CDR1 is SGHNT and CDR2 is YYREEE (reference sequence). This CDR3 is built from 16 residues. CDR3 in amino acids: CASSLPMAGSYNEQFF. CDR3 bases: TGTGCCAGCAGCCTGCCTATGGCGGGCTCCTACAATGAGCAGTTCTTC. The entire variable domain, with the rest obtained from reference TRBV5-4 and TRBJ2-1, is as follows: ETGVTQSPTHLIKTRGQQVTLRCSSQSGHNTVSWYQQALGQGPQFIFQYYREEENGRGNFPPRFSGLQFPNYSSELNVNALELDDSALYLCASSLPMAGSYNEQFFGPGTRLTVL.

This clone was seen a handful of times. The genes are TRBV6-6 and TRBJ2-7; a possible D gene is TRBD2 (5 bases). The ends were cut back, 7 bases at V and 7 bases at J, with 17 bases in the middle. CDR3 length: 13 residues. CDR1 MNHNY and CDR2 SVGAGI come from the germline V gene (reference sequence). The CDR3 spells CASIESPEEEQYF. In DNA form, the CDR3 reads TGTGCCAGCATCGAATCCCCGGAGGAGGAGCAGTACTTC.

The rearrangement links TRBV6-6 to TRBJ2-2; the match to TRBD1 covers 8 bases. The CDR3 totals 15 residues. V lost 4 bases to trimming and J lost 2 bases; unmatched junction nucleotides: 3. Per germline, CDR1 MNHNY and CDR2 SVGAGI (reference sequence). The CDR3 here is CASSWTGPNTGELFF. The DNA of the CDR3 is TGTGCCAGCAGTTGGACAGGGCCCAACACCGGGGAGCTGTTTTTT.

The V call is TRBV6-5, the J call TRBJ1-3; possible D gene TRBD1, 6 bases. The CDR3 is 16 amino acids. The V and J ends lost 2 bases and 0 bases respectively, with 11 bases between them. In germline, CDR1 is MNHEY, CDR2 SVGAGI. In DNA form, the CDR3 reads TGTGCCAGCAGTTACACCGGACAGACCTCTGGAAACACCATATATTTT. As protein: CASSYTGQTSGNTIYF.

The chain recombines TRBV7-8 with TRBJ2-1, with D tentatively TRBD2 (6 bases). Germline V gene sequence: CDR1 SGHVS, CDR2 FQNEAQ. Trimming removed 8 bases from V and 1 base from J, with 12 bases in between. The length of the CDR3 is 14 residues. As DNA, the CDR3 is TGTGCCAGCGCACTTGGAGGGTCCTACAATGAGCAGTTCTTC. As protein: CASALGGSYNEQFF.